These 24 T cell receptor beta chains came from one sample sequenced in a study of blood T cells in healthy people across ages. The use of a sample-barcoded 5' primer and a J-beta primer mix characterized a second PCR of roughly 6 to 11 cycles. TCRdb fed the 5' RACE reads into MiXCR, producing one record per CDR3 protein. This table has around 1.7 million distinct CDR3 sequences, 28% appearing once. The specimen sequenced was blood. The receptors come from a woman younger than 45 in good health.

This chain links TRBV5-1 with TRBJ2-1; no reliable D call. CDR3 length: 13 amino acids. Deletions cut 4 bases from V and 8 bases from J, with 13 bases between. CDR1 is SGHRS and CDR2 is YFSETQ in the germline V gene. For the CDR3, the DNA is TGCGCCAGCAGCCTAACTGACGGGTATGAGCAGTTCTTC. Its translation: CASSLTDGYEQFF.

The chain couples TRBV12-3 or TRBV12-4 to TRBJ1-5, with D uncertain. This CDR3 comprises 14 residues. With 6 bases removed from V and 0 bases from J, the gap between germline ends came to 9 bases. The CDR3, as DNA: TGTGCCAGCAGGGAGACACCTAGCAATCAGCCCCAGCATTTT. Amino acid sequence: CASRETPSNQPQHF.

The chain uses TRBV5-1 and TRBJ2-7; D may match TRBD1 or TRBD2 (5 bases each). This CDR3 region has 14 residues. The V end was cut by 2 bases, the J end by 6 bases, with 15 bases between. Per germline, CDR1 SGHRS and CDR2 YFSETQ. The CDR3 protein is CASSFYDLGGEQYF. CDR3 nucleotides: TGCGCCAGCAGCTTTTATGATCTTGGGGGCGAGCAGTACTTC.

This chain connects TRBV9 to TRBJ2-5, with D unresolved. The J call may be incorrect, as the DNA end agrees better with TRBJ2-7. The length of the CDR3 is 14 residues. The V gene's germline CDR1 is SGDLS and CDR2 YYNGEE. CDR3 protein: CASSVGGTGVEQYF. CDR3 nucleotide sequence: TGTGCCAGCAGCGTAGGGGGAACCGGCGTCGAGCAGTACTTC.

The rearrangement uses TRBV29-1 and TRBJ2-7, with D possibly being TRBD1 (5 bases). The J call is in doubt because the DNA end fits TRBJ2-5 better. The CDR3 length is 12 residues. The V gene's germline CDR1 is SQVTM and CDR2 ANQGSEA. The DNA of the CDR3 is TGCAGCGTTGAGGAAGGGGATGAGACCCAGTACTTC. Protein: CSVEEGDETQYF.

V usage is TRBV20-1 and J usage is TRBJ2-7; 7 bases line up with TRBD1. The J segment lost 5 bases and the V segment lost 5 bases, leaving 3 bases of the junction unmatched. Germline V gene data show CDR1 as DFQATT and CDR2 as SNEGSKA (reference sequence). The CDR3 is 11 residues long. The CDR3 nucleotides are TGCAGTGCTGCTACAGGGGACGAGCAGTACTTC. Its protein is CSAATGDEQYF.

About this clonotype: One end of the junction is discordant with germline, which a read error may explain. This chain joins TRBV7-2 and TRBJ2-3, with TRBD2 matching over 10 bases. Germline CDR1 reads SGHTA; CDR2 reads FQGNSA. This CDR3 is built from 15 residues. The CDR3 loop reads CASNLVPSGGDTQYF. The CDR3 bases are TGTGCCAGCAACTTAGTCCCTAGCGGGGGAGATACGCAGTATTTT.

The chain carries TRBV6-5 and TRBJ1-2, with a tentative D call TRBD1 (5 bases). In germline, CDR1 is MNHEY, CDR2 SVGAGI. The CDR3 runs to 15 residues. V was shortened by 6 bases and J by 3 bases, with 17 bases between the two germline ends. The CDR3: CASRSARVAYYGYTF. DNA for the CDR3: TGTGCCAGCAGGTCCGCCAGGGTTGCCTACTATGGCTACACCTTC.

Turning to this clonotype: One end of the junction does not line up with germline, which may come from a read error. The V and J genes are TRBV7-9 and TRBJ2-3, with 7 bases that match TRBD2. The length of the CDR3 is 15 residues. The V gene's germline CDR1 is SEHNR and CDR2 FQNEAQ (reference sequence). In DNA, the CDR3 is TGCGCCAGCAGCCGCCGGGCGGGGGGCACAGATACGCAGTATTTT. Translation: CASSRRAGGTDTQYF.

This clonotype was detected only a few times. V gene TRBV5-1 combines with J gene TRBJ2-1, with TRBD2 matching 8 bases. The CDR3 totals 16 residues. Per the germline V gene, CDR1 is SGHRS and CDR2 is YFSETQ. With 2 bases clipped from V and 8 bases from J, the junction kept 12 bases outside the gene matches. CDR3 protein: CASSFLAGSGVDEQFF. CDR3 in DNA: TGCGCCAGCAGCTTCCTAGCGGGCTCGGGGGTGGATGAGCAGTTCTTC.

This clonotype has just a few counts. The rearrangement joins TRBV7-9 to TRBJ1-2, with D uncertain. Trimming removed 1 base at V and 8 bases at J, with 14 bases between. The CDR3 is 14 residues long. Germline CDR1 and CDR2: SEHNR and FQNEAQ (reference sequence). This chain's CDR3 is CASSLGSGDLGYTF. The CDR3 nucleotides are TGTGCCAGCAGCTTAGGTTCGGGTGATCTAGGCTACACCTTC.

This clonotype has more than one count but fewer than ten. The gene calls are TRBV20-1 and TRBJ2-5; TRBD1 might be the D (5 bases). The better agreement between TRBJ2-7 and the DNA end casts doubt on the J call. The CDR3 covers 15 residues. Looked up from germline, CDR1 is DFQATT and CDR2 is SNEGSKA (reference sequence). The CDR3, as DNA: TGCAGTGCTAGAGATGGCAGCCAGGGTATCAACGAGCAGTACTTC. As protein: CSARDGSQGINEQYF.

This chain joins TRBV19 and TRBJ2-5; 8 bases align to TRBD2. Germline lookup yields CDR1 LNHDA and CDR2 SQIVND (reference sequence). The CDR3 is 14 amino acids. J gave up 3 bases and V 2 bases, and 2 bases lay outside the gene matches. The DNA for the CDR3 is TGTGCCAGTAGTATAAGCGGGAGTAAAGAGACCCAGTACTTC. Its translation: CASSISGSKETQYF.

This clonotype was picked up a small number of times. The genes are TRBV20-1 and TRBJ2-5; D gene uncertain. Germline lookup yields CDR1 DFQATT and CDR2 SNEGSKA (reference sequence). Trimming pared 1 base from V and 7 bases from J, leaving 13 bases between. The CDR3 loop spans 13 amino acids. The CDR3 spells CSARAKGLGTQYF. The DNA for the CDR3 is TGCAGTGCTAGAGCCAAGGGCCTAGGGACCCAGTACTTC.

CDR3 in DNA: TGTGCCAGCAGCCAAGCGTCTAAAGAGCAGTTCTTC. Protein sequence: CASSQASKEQFF. The chain has TRBV3-1 and TRBJ2-1; the D is unclear. This CDR3 spans 12 amino acids. Trimming stripped 1 base from V and 10 bases from J, with 8 bases between. CDR1 is LGHDT, CDR2 YNNKEL, per germline (reference sequence).

Only a few counts were recorded for this clonotype. The V gene is TRBV29-1, the J gene TRBJ1-4, with 10 bases fitting TRBD1. The V segment lost 4 bases and the J segment 8 bases; nucleotides outside the gene matches: 1. Germline-derived CDR1 and CDR2 are SQVTM and ANQGSEA. The CDR3 totals 12 residues. CDR3 protein: CSVGTGGEKLFF. The CDR3 coding sequence is TGCAGCGTTGGGACAGGGGGAGAAAAACTGTTTTTT.

This clonotype turned up a few times. The chain has TRBV30 and TRBJ1-2; D remains ambiguous. The V and J ends lost 7 bases and 4 bases respectively, with 13 bases between them. Germline V lookup: CDR1 GTSNPN, CDR2 SVGIG (reference sequence). The CDR3 sequence is 12 residues long. DNA of the CDR3: TGTGCCTCGGAGGCGGAAACCTATGGCTACACCTTC. It specifies CASEAETYGYTF.

This clonotype was seen once. The chain carries TRBV7-3 and TRBJ2-2; the match to TRBD1 covers 7 bases. CDR1 and CDR2 from the germline V gene are SGHTA and FQGTGA. V shed 6 bases and J 1 base; nucleotides not matched to a gene: 2. This CDR3 is 14 amino acids long. CDR3 in amino acids: CASRGQENTGELFF. In nucleotides, the CDR3 is TGTGCCAGCAGAGGACAGGAGAACACCGGGGAGCTGTTTTTT.

A note on this clonotype: Given a much more abundant clone one base away, this may be a read error. The J gene is TRBJ2-5, the V gene TRBV7-2; D unresolved. This CDR3 contains 15 residues. CDR1 and CDR2 (germline): SGHTA, FQGNSA. CDR3 region: CAGSLDRDRSETQYF. The CDR3 nucleotides read TGTGCCGGCAGCTTAGATAGGGATAGAAGCGAGACCCAGTACTTC.

This clonotype occurred once. Germline and junction disagree at one end, which may indicate a read error. The CDR3 is CGAEKAGASYNEQFF. CDR3 nucleotides: TGCGGTGCTGAGAAAGCGGGGGCCTCCTACAATGAGCAGTTCTTC. The chain joins TRBV20-1 to TRBJ2-1; 8 positions agree with TRBD2. In germline, CDR1 is DFQATT, CDR2 SNEGSKA (reference sequence). The CDR3 loop spans 15 amino acids.

This clonotype was observed many times. V is TRBV24-1 and J is TRBJ2-5; the D gene is possibly TRBD2 (5 bases). Trimming left V 2 bases short and J 6 bases short, with 12 bases between. CDR1 is KGHDR and CDR2 is SFDVKD in the germline V gene. CDR3 length: 14 amino acids. CDR3 residues: CATSDSRGRKTQYF. The CDR3 nucleotides are TGTGCCACCAGTGATTCTCGAGGGCGAAAGACCCAGTACTTC.

In this sample, this clonotype turned up a few times. The J gene is TRBJ1-1, the V gene TRBV7-2; D is undetermined. Germline CDR1 is SGHTA and CDR2 is FQGNSA. Trimming shortened V by 4 bases and J by 7 bases, and 13 bases separated the two germline ends. CDR3 length: 13 amino acids. CDR3 sequence reads: CASSYQARHEAFF. CDR3 DNA: TGTGCCAGCAGCTATCAGGCCCGCCATGAAGCTTTCTTT.

This clonotype was picked up many times. This chain joins TRBV28 and TRBJ2-7; a possible D gene is TRBD1 (6 bases). V was shortened by 7 bases and J by 2 bases, with 15 bases between the two germline ends. Germline CDR1 and CDR2: MDHEN and SYDVKM. This CDR3 has 14 residues. The CDR3 coding sequence is TGTGCCAGCATTGTATCGACAGGTCCCTACGAGCAGTACTTC. Translated: CASIVSTGPYEQYF.

The gene calls are TRBV14 and TRBJ2-5, with D possibly TRBD1 on 6 matching bases. This CDR3 region has 16 residues. Germline assignment: CDR1 SGHDN and CDR2 FVKESK. The V gene lost 0 bases and the J gene lost 3 bases, with 14 bases spanning the gap. Written as DNA, the CDR3 is TGTGCCAGCAGCCAAGAAATGAGGAACAGGGAAGAGACCCAGTACTTC. Translation: CASSQEMRNREETQYF.